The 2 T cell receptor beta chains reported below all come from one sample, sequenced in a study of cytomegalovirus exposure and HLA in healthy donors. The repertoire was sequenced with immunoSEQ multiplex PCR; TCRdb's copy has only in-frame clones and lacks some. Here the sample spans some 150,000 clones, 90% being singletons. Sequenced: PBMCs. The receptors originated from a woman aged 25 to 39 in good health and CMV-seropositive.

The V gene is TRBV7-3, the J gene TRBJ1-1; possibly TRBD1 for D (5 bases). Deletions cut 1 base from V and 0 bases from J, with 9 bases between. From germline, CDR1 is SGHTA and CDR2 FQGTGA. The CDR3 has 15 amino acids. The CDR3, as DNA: TGTGCCAGCAGCTTAAACGGGGGATTGAACACTGAAGCTTTCTTT. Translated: CASSLNGGLNTEAFF.

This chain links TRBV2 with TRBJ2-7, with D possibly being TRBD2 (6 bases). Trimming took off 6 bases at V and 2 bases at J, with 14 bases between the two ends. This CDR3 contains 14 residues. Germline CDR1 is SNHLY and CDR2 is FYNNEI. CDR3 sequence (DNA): TGTGCCAGCAGGACGGGTAGCGGCACCTACGAGCAGTACTTC. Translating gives CASRTGSGTYEQYF.